This T cell receptor (beta chain) emerged from a study of Ad26.COV2.S vaccination and SARS-CoV-2 variants. Produced via immunoSEQ multiplex PCR; TCRdb's table is partial and in-frame only. The sample carries 300,000 to 400,000 clones, about 92% recorded once. Whole-study results and caveats: After vaccination, substantial breadth of spike-specific CD8+ and CD4+ responses was reported. Among vaccine recipients, spike-specific TCR breadth exceeded that of placebo recipients.

Turning to this clone: Its antigen is undetermined.

The CDR3 totals 16 residues. In germline, CDR1 is SGHNT, CDR2 YYREEE (reference sequence). Germline trimming cut 5 bases from V and 3 bases from J; bases unmatched to any gene: 9. This TCR was recovered from a human donor who had recovered from COVID-19. The specimen was peripheral blood, collected after recovery from COVID-19. The chain joins TRBV5-4 to TRBJ2-2; 8 bases map to TRBD2. The CDR3, as DNA: TGTGCCAGCAGTGACCGGGGGCGGGGGGACACCGGGGAGCTGTTTTTT. This gives the protein CASSDRGRGDTGELFF. Full variable domain (remainder filled in from reference TRBV5-4 and TRBJ2-2): ETGVTQSPTHLIKTRGQQVTLRCSSQSGHNTVSWYQQALGQGPQFIFQYYREEENGRGNFPPRFSGLQFPNYSSELNVNALELDDSALYLCASSDRGRGDTGELFFGEGSRLTVL.